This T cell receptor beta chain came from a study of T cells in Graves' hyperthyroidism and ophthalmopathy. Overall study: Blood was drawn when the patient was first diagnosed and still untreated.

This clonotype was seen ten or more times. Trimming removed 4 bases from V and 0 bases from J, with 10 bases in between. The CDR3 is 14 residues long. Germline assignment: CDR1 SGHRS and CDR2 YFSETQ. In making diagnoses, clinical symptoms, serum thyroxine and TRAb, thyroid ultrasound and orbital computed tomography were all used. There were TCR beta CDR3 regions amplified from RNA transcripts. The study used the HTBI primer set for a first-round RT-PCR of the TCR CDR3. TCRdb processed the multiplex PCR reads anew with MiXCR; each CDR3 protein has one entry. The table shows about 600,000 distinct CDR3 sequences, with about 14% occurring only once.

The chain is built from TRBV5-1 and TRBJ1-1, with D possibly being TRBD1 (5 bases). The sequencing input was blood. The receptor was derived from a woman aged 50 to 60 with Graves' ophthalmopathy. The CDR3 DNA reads TGCGCCAGCAGCCAGGAAGGGGTGAACACTGAAGCTTTCTTT. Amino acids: CASSQEGVNTEAFF.